This entry lists 12 T cell receptor beta chains sequenced from one sample in a study of blood T cell repertoires in COVID-19. Sequencing used immunoSEQ multiplex PCR; TCRdb keeps in-frame clones, though not all of them. The table includes 50,000 to 55,000 clones, 85% to 90% detected once. Sequencing input: peripheral blood. These receptors all come from a man over 45 with acute or convalescent COVID-19.

J is TRBJ2-1 and V is TRBV14; TRBD2 aligns across 11 bases. With V trimmed by 1 base and J by 6 bases, 2 bases remained unmatched. CDR1 and CDR2 (germline): SGHDN, FVKESK. The CDR3 covers 15 residues. The CDR3 reads CASSQVAGGFNEQFF. CDR3 DNA: TGTGCCAGCAGCCAAGTAGCGGGAGGGTTCAATGAGCAGTTCTTC.

This sequence joins TRBV27 and TRBJ1-2; TRBD1 matches at 11 bases. CDR1 is MNHEY, CDR2 SMNVEV, per germline (reference sequence). This CDR3 has 16 residues. Trimming at V came to 6 bases and at J to 4 bases, leaving 10 bases not matched to a gene. DNA of the CDR3: TGTGCCAGCAGCCCTAATCCCGGGACAGGGGGCTATGGCTACACCTTC. The encoded protein is CASSPNPGTGGYGYTF.

This clone was recorded once. The V gene is TRBV28, the J gene TRBJ2-5; 9 nucleotides agree with TRBD1. Unmatched junction bases numbered 6, after V lost 3 bases and J lost 4 bases. This CDR3 comprises 15 residues. CDR1 is MDHEN and CDR2 is SYDVKM in the germline V gene. Here the CDR3 DNA reads TGTGCCAGCAGTTTTTACAGGGGGCGCGGAGAGACCCAGTACTTC. Translation: CASSFYRGRGETQYF.

The chain is built from TRBV28 and TRBJ1-3, with D perhaps TRBD1 (6 bases). This CDR3 region has 17 residues. V dropped 6 bases and J dropped 5 bases, with 23 bases sitting between them. CDR1 and CDR2 (germline): MDHEN, SYDVKM. CDR3 sequence: CASSPLSPGVVRNTIYF. For the CDR3, the DNA is TGTGCCAGCAGCCCGCTTTCCCCAGGGGTGGTCAGAAACACCATATATTTT.

The chain recombines TRBV11-2 with TRBJ2-5; TRBD2 matches 7 bases. V gave up 2 bases and J gave up 5 bases; unmatched junction bases: 8. This CDR3 is built from 15 residues. Germline loops: CDR1 SGHAT, CDR2 FQNNGV. The CDR3 loop reads CASSLWTGGGETQYF. CDR3 sequence (DNA): TGTGCCAGCAGCTTATGGACGGGGGGAGGGGAGACCCAGTACTTC.

The V and J genes are TRBV6-1 and TRBJ1-1; TRBD1 agrees at 10 bases. CDR3 length: 16 residues. Germline V gives CDR1 MNHNS, CDR2 SASEGT. V dropped 3 bases and J dropped 1; count of bases not matched to a gene: 5. The CDR3 loop reads CASSDRWTGGNTEAFF. The DNA of the CDR3 is TGTGCCAGCAGTGACCGGTGGACAGGGGGGAACACTGAAGCTTTCTTT.

The chain is built from TRBV5-1 and TRBJ1-1, with D maybe TRBD1 (6 bases). This CDR3 has 14 residues. V was shortened by 3 bases and J by 3 bases, with 12 bases between the two germline ends. Germline CDR1 is SGHRS and CDR2 is YFSETQ. The CDR3 coding sequence is TGCGCCAGCAGCTCACAGGGATTCGACACTGAAGCTTTCTTT. Protein sequence: CASSSQGFDTEAFF. The full variable domain, in which reference TRBV5-1 and TRBJ1-1 provide the parts outside the CDR3, is KAGVTQTPRYLIKTRGQQVTLSCSPISGHRSVSWYQQTPGQGLQFLFEYFSETQRNKGNFPGRFSGRQFSNSRSEMNVSTLELGDSALYLCASSSQGFDTEAFFGQGTRLTVV.

The chain employs TRBV28 and TRBJ1-6, with TRBD1 as a possible D gene (5 bases). The germline V gene encodes CDR1 MDHEN and CDR2 SYDVKM. Trimming pared 8 bases from V and 10 bases from J, leaving 21 bases between. The CDR3 runs to 15 residues. The CDR3 bases are TGTGCCAGCTCTTTCGGGGGAAGGGCGGAATCACCCCTCCACTTT. Encoded protein: CASSFGGRAESPLHF.

The CDR3: CASSLGPPLTGELFF. The DNA for the CDR3 is TGTGCCAGCAGTTTAGGGCCCCCCCTAACCGGGGAGCTGTTTTTT. The chain couples TRBV27 to TRBJ2-2, with D unresolved. CDR3 length equals 15 residues. V was trimmed by 2 bases and J by 5 bases, leaving 12 bases between them. Germline-derived CDR1 and CDR2 are MNHEY and SMNVEV (reference sequence).

This rearrangement joins TRBV28 to TRBJ1-1, with D unclear. In germline, CDR1 is MDHEN, CDR2 SYDVKM. This CDR3 is 13 amino acids long. V lost 3 bases and J 7 bases, leaving 12 bases between the germline ends. The CDR3 is CASSFAETYEAFF. The DNA for the CDR3 is TGTGCCAGCAGTTTTGCCGAAACCTATGAAGCTTTCTTT.

The table lists this clone with a count of one. V is TRBV5-6 and J is TRBJ2-5; a possible D gene is TRBD2 (5 bases). Germline assignment: CDR1 SGHDT and CDR2 YYEEEE. Trimming took 2 bases from V and 5 from J, leaving 10 bases between them. This CDR3 has 13 residues. The CDR3: CASSLGGGETQYF. The CDR3 DNA follows: TGTGCCAGCAGCTTAGGCGGCGGGGAGACCCAGTACTTC.

This sequence joins TRBV2 and TRBJ1-1; D might be TRBD1 (5 bases). CDR1 and CDR2 (germline): SNHLY, FYNNEI. The CDR3 has 16 residues. Deletions cut 6 bases from V and 0 bases from J, with 17 bases between. CDR3 region: CASSARAIYMNTEAFF. The CDR3 coding sequence is TGTGCCAGCAGCGCCAGGGCGATTTATATGAACACTGAAGCTTTCTTT.